This TCR beta chain was recovered during a study of T cell changes during pregnancy in multiple sclerosis. Germline V gene sequence: CDR1 SGHNT, CDR2 YYREEE (reference sequence). V was cut by 1 base and J by 2 bases, with 6 bases left in between. CDR3 size: 13 residues. Assay used: immunoSEQ multiplex PCR; TCRdb lists only in-frame clones, some missing. The table shows 65,000 to 85,000 clones, with around 90% occurring only once. The chain combines TRBV5-4 with TRBJ1-2, with a tentative D call TRBD1 (5 bases). The input for sequencing was peripheral blood, taken in the first trimester of pregnancy. The clonotype comes from a female donor in good health, enrolled as a control in a pregnancy study. DNA of the CDR3: TGTGCCAGCAGCTTGCGGGGGAACTATGGCTACACCTTC. This gives the protein CASSLRGNYGYTF.